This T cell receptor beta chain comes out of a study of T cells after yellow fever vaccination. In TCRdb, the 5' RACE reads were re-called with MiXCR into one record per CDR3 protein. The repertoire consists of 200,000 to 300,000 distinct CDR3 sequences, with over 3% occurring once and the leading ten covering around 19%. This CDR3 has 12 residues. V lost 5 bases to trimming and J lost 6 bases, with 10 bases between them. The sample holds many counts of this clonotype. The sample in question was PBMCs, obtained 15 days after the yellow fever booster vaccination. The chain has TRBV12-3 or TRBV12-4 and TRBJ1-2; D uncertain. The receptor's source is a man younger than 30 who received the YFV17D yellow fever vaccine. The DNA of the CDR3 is TGTGCCAGCAGTACCAACCTTAATGGCTACACCTTC. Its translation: CASSTNLNGYTF.